Only one count was recorded for the clone carrying this T cell receptor (beta chain). Its antigen is still unknown. The data originate from a study of CD8+ T cells in alopecia areata. Extracted from the samples, RNA was reverse transcribed into cDNA to serve as the sequencing template. Libraries were prepared by immunoSEQ multiplex PCR; TCRdb keeps only in-frame clonotypes and omits some of them. The repertoire holds around 99,000 clones, with about four fifths as singletons. Germline assignment: CDR1 LNHNV and CDR2 YYDKDF (reference sequence). Trimming took 4 bases from V and 4 from J; bases not matched to a gene: 4. The CDR3 runs 14 residues. Documented treatment: oral pan-JAK inhibitor, 5-10 mg twice daily. Whole-study findings and limits: Only a single nonresponder existed, so baseline CD8+ expansion links stay unclear. Clonality exceeded that of normal scalp in lesional scalp, most notably in alopecia totalis/universalis.

The rearrangement joins TRBV15 to TRBJ1-5; TRBD1 matches 7 bases. The input for sequencing was CD8+ T cells sorted from blood, taken at week 24, from a patient treated with tofacitinib. The sequence came from a human donor with alopecia areata. CDR3 DNA: TGTGCCACCAGCATAGACAGGGCTAATCAGCCCCAGCATTTT. Amino acid sequence: CATSIDRANQPQHF. Drawing the rest from reference TRBV15 and TRBJ1-5, the complete variable domain is DAMVIQNPRYQVTQFGKPVTLSCSQTLNHNVMYWYQQKSSQAPKLLFHYYDKDFNNEADTPDNFQSRRPNTSFCFLDIRSPGLGDTAMYLCATSIDRANQPQHFGDGTRLSIL.